These 27 T cell receptor beta chains share one sample of origin, sequenced in a study of T cell responses to AZD1222 COVID-19 vaccine. Repertoires were generated with immunoSEQ multiplex PCR, while TCRdb's copy carries only in-frame clones and drops some. Of roughly 130,000 clones listed, about 92% are singletons. The input for sequencing was peripheral blood, taken on day 0 of AZD1222 vaccination. Receptors were obtained from an adult in good health.

The V and J genes are TRBV9 and TRBJ2-7, with 9 bases fitting TRBD2. Germline lookup yields CDR1 SGDLS and CDR2 YYNGEE. The V and J ends lost 2 bases and 3 bases, in that order; junction bases with no gene match: 9. CDR3 length: 16 residues. The CDR3 region is CASSVSLAGAIYEQYF. DNA for the CDR3: TGTGCCAGCAGCGTCTCATTAGCGGGGGCCATCTACGAGCAGTACTTC.

This sequence joins TRBV4-1 and TRBJ1-4; 10 nucleotides agree with TRBD1. The length of the CDR3 is 16 residues. After removal of 2 bases from V and 4 bases from J, the junction contained 4 bases not matched to a gene. Germline CDR1 reads MGHRA; CDR2 reads YSYEKL. The CDR3 coding sequence is TGCGCCAGCAGCCAAAGGACAGGGGGTGGTAATGAAAAACTGTTTTTT. It specifies CASSQRTGGGNEKLFF.

This rearrangement joins TRBV6-6 to TRBJ2-7; the match to TRBD1 covers 8 bases. Germline trimming cut 6 bases from V and 0 bases from J; bases unmatched to any gene: 7. The length of the CDR3 is 15 residues. From germline, CDR1 is MNHNY and CDR2 SVGAGI (reference sequence). The chain's CDR3 is CASSPSRGLSYEQYF. CDR3 DNA: TGTGCCAGCAGCCCCTCCAGGGGGCTCTCCTACGAGCAGTACTTC.

The chain uses TRBV29-1 and TRBJ2-3, with 9 bases aligning to TRBD2. This CDR3 has 14 residues. The germline V gene has CDR1 SQVTM and CDR2 ANQGSEA. V shed 6 bases and J 2 bases; nucleotides not matched to a gene: 6. The CDR3 region has the DNA TGCAGCGTCGAGCGGGGGGTCTTCACAGATACGCAGTATTTT. Translation gives CSVERGVFTDTQYF.

The chain joins TRBV20-1 to TRBJ1-1, with a possible D match to TRBD1 (5 bases). The germline gives CDR1 DFQATT, CDR2 SNEGSKA (reference sequence). Trimming took off 3 bases at V and 0 bases at J, with 14 bases between the two ends. The CDR3 totals 15 residues. The CDR3 reads CSASYDSQMNTEAFF. CDR3 coding DNA: TGCAGTGCTAGTTATGACAGTCAGATGAACACTGAAGCTTTCTTT.

This chain uses TRBV20-1 with TRBJ1-4; a weak D match, TRBD1 (5 bases). This CDR3 spans 11 amino acids. Germline V gene data show CDR1 as DFQATT and CDR2 as SNEGSKA (reference sequence). Trimming shortened V by 2 bases and J by 8 bases, and 6 bases separated the two germline ends. The CDR3 coding sequence is TGCAGTGCTAGAAGGGACGAAAAACTGTTTTTT. This encodes CSARRDEKLFF.

The chain employs TRBV5-5 and TRBJ2-5; 11 bases map to TRBD1. CDR3 length: 18 residues. With 4 bases clipped from V and 5 bases from J, the junction kept 16 bases outside the gene matches. Per the germline V gene, CDR1 is SGHKS and CDR2 is YYEKEE (reference sequence). The CDR3 sequence: CASSPGTGGGVRTETQYF. CDR3 in DNA: TGTGCCAGCAGCCCGGGGACAGGGGGTGGAGTAAGGACGGAGACCCAGTACTTC.

This chain joins TRBV28 and TRBJ1-2; 8 positions agree with TRBD1. The CDR3 is made up of 14 amino acids. The germline CDR1 and CDR2 sequences are MDHEN and SYDVKM. Trimming removed 4 bases from V and 4 bases from J; junction bases left unmatched: 5. For the CDR3, the DNA is TGTGCCAGCAGTTCGGCCGACAGGGGCTATGGCTACACCTTC. It encodes CASSSADRGYGYTF.

The chain couples TRBV19 to TRBJ2-3; D is unclear. The V end lost 5 bases, the J end lost 6 bases, and 9 bases lay between the germline ends. The germline CDR1 and CDR2 sequences are LNHDA and SQIVND (reference sequence). This CDR3 contains 12 residues. CDR3 nucleotides: TGTGCCAGTAGTCCCGCGATGGATACGCAGTATTTT. It specifies CASSPAMDTQYF.

This rearrangement joins TRBV9 to TRBJ1-2; tentatively, D is TRBD1 (5 bases). Trimming left V 3 bases short and J 2 bases short, with 14 bases between. The CDR3 loop spans 15 amino acids. The V gene's germline CDR1 is SGDLS and CDR2 YYNGEE. In DNA form, the CDR3 reads TGTGCCAGCAGCGGATTCCGGGACGGAAACTATGGCTACACCTTC. It codes for CASSGFRDGNYGYTF.

The V gene is TRBV6-6, the J gene TRBJ2-2, with D possibly TRBD2 on 7 matching bases. Trimming took off 6 bases at V and 4 bases at J, with 18 bases between the two ends. Germline V gives CDR1 MNHNY, CDR2 SVGAGI (reference sequence). The CDR3 is 16 amino acids. The CDR3 loop is CASRPEGGHGTGELFF. The CDR3 DNA reads TGTGCCAGCAGACCAGAGGGGGGGCATGGCACCGGGGAGCTGTTTTTT.

CDR3 residues: CASSSGQGRGNYGYTF. In DNA, the CDR3 is TGTGCCAGCAGCTCTGGACAGGGCCGAGGGAACTATGGCTACACCTTC. The J gene is TRBJ1-2, the V gene TRBV7-2, with 8 bases lining up with TRBD1. The CDR3 has 16 residues. Germline CDR1 and CDR2: SGHTA and FQGNSA. V lost 4 bases, J lost 2 bases, and 9 bases stayed unmatched.

The rearrangement joins TRBV5-6 to TRBJ2-3, with a possible D match to TRBD1 (6 bases). CDR3 length: 17 residues. Germline CDR1 is SGHDT and CDR2 is YYEEEE. Trimming took 3 bases from V and 2 from J, leaving 19 bases between them. CDR3 in amino acids: CASSSEIRDRSTDTQYF. The CDR3 nucleotides read TGTGCCAGCAGCTCAGAGATTAGAGACAGGTCCACAGATACGCAGTATTTT.

This chain links TRBV7-8 with TRBJ2-1; D might be TRBD2 (5 bases). Germline V CDR1 and CDR2: SGHVS, FQNEAQ. The ends were cut back, 11 bases at V and 7 bases at J, with 21 bases in the middle. CDR3 length: 14 residues. CDR3 protein: CACGRGEYTNEQFF. DNA for the CDR3: TGTGCCTGCGGCCGGGGAGAATACACGAATGAGCAGTTCTTC.

This rearrangement joins TRBV7-8 to TRBJ1-4, with no clear D. The CDR3 is 12 amino acids. The ends were cut back, 5 bases at V and 7 bases at J, with 8 bases in the middle. Per germline, CDR1 SGHVS and CDR2 FQNEAQ. CDR3 coding DNA: TGTGCCAGCAGCCTTATCGCTGAAAAACTGTTTTTT. It encodes CASSLIAEKLFF. Drawing the rest from reference TRBV7-8 and TRBJ1-4, the complete variable domain is GAGVSQSPRYKVAKRGQDVALRCDPISGHVSLFWYQQALGQGPEFLTYFQNEAQLDKSGLPSDRFFAERPEGSVSTLKIQRTQQEDSAVYLCASSLIAEKLFFGSGTQLSVL.

The count of this clone is one. This chain connects TRBV12-3 or TRBV12-4 to TRBJ2-5; no reliable D call. Trimming removed 4 bases at V and 5 bases at J, with 5 bases between. This CDR3 contains 11 residues. The CDR3 DNA is TGTGCCAGCAGTTGGGCGGAGACCCAGTACTTC. It specifies CASSWAETQYF.

This chain links TRBV6-7 with TRBJ2-2, with D possibly being TRBD1 (5 bases). TRBV6-7 is an open reading frame whose function is uncertain. The CDR3 extends over 17 amino acids. Between the trimmed V and J ends, which lost 4 bases and 7 bases, there was a span of 22 bases. As DNA, the CDR3 is TGTGCCAGCAGTTCAGCCGGGCAGGGTCTTACGAGCGGGGAGCTGTTTTTT. Protein sequence: CASSSAGQGLTSGELFF.

This sequence joins TRBV3-1 (or the pseudogene TRBV3-2) and TRBJ1-2; 8 positions match TRBD1. The germline CDR1 and CDR2 sequences are LGHDT and YNNKEL (reference sequence). Unmatched junction bases numbered 3, after V lost 1 base and J lost 2 bases. The CDR3 length is 15 residues. The CDR3 DNA sequence: TGTGCCAGCAGCCAAGTGGGACAGGCGAACTATGGCTACACCTTC. Its translation is CASSQVGQANYGYTF.

The rearrangement links TRBV20-1 to TRBJ1-1, with D uncertain. Trimming pared 6 bases from V and 5 bases from J, leaving 10 bases between. Germline V gene lookup returns CDR1 DFQATT and CDR2 SNEGSKA (reference sequence). The CDR3 covers 11 residues. CDR3: CSAPLETEAFF. CDR3 in DNA: TGCAGTGCCCCGTTGGAGACTGAAGCTTTCTTT.

The chain employs TRBV28 and TRBJ2-7, with D possibly being TRBD2 (5 bases). V dropped 2 bases and J dropped 3 bases, with 14 bases sitting between them. Germline CDR1 reads MDHEN; CDR2 reads SYDVKM. The CDR3 extends over 15 amino acids. The CDR3 DNA follows: TGTGCCAGCAGTTTAGAGGGCATTTCAATCTACGAGCAGTACTTC. Residues: CASSLEGISIYEQYF. Full variable domain (outside the CDR3, taken from reference TRBV28 and TRBJ2-7): DVKVTQSSRYLVKRTGEKVFLECVQDMDHENMFWYRQDPGLGLRLIYFSYDVKMKEKGDIPEGYSVSREKKERFSLILESASTNQTSMYLCASSLEGISIYEQYFGPGTRLTVT.

The chain has TRBV4-1 and TRBJ2-2, with D unresolved. The CDR3 sequence is 16 residues long. Germline CDR1 reads MGHRA; CDR2 reads YSYEKL. The V end was cut by 0 bases, the J end by 1 base, with 9 bases between. CDR3 region: CASSQDIQQNTGELFF. CDR3 nucleotide sequence: TGCGCCAGCAGCCAAGATATACAGCAGAACACCGGGGAGCTGTTTTTT.

V and J are TRBV19 and TRBJ1-2; 8 bases match TRBD1. Germline CDR1 is LNHDA and CDR2 is SQIVND (reference sequence). The V gene end was trimmed by 4 bases and the J gene end by 3 bases; junction bases not matched to a gene: 13. CDR3 size: 17 residues. The CDR3 coding sequence is TGTGCCAGTAGTACTCGAATCAGGGGGCGAAAGGACTATGGCTACACCTTC. As protein: CASSTRIRGRKDYGYTF.

The chain couples TRBV5-4 to TRBJ2-7; D gene uncertain. The CDR3 extends over 13 amino acids. V dropped 0 bases and J dropped 0 bases, with 4 bases sitting between them. Germline CDR1 reads SGHNT; CDR2 reads YYREEE (reference sequence). CDR3 residues: CASSLESSYEQYF. In nucleotides, the CDR3 is TGTGCCAGCAGCTTGGAGTCCTCCTACGAGCAGTACTTC.

The chain has TRBV10-3 and TRBJ1-5; D remains ambiguous. V gave up 6 bases and J gave up 3 bases, with 12 bases separating them. The CDR3 has 14 amino acids. Germline V gene lookup returns CDR1 ENHRY and CDR2 SYGVKD. The CDR3 coding sequence is TGTGCCATCAGGGGAGACACTGACAATCAGCCCCAGCATTTT. Amino acid sequence: CAIRGDTDNQPQHF.

The rearrangement joins TRBV6-5 to TRBJ2-1; TRBD1 matches at 7 bases. The ends lost 6 bases at V and 0 bases at J; junction bases unmatched: 5. Germline V gene data show CDR1 as MNHEY and CDR2 as SVGAGI. The CDR3 totals 15 residues. CDR3 sequence reads: CASRWTGGSYNEQFF. In nucleotides, the CDR3 is TGTGCCAGCAGGTGGACAGGCGGCTCCTACAATGAGCAGTTCTTC.

The chain joins TRBV3-1 (or the pseudogene TRBV3-2) to TRBJ2-7; D may be TRBD1 or TRBD2 (5 bases each). This CDR3 has 16 residues. CDR1 is LGHDT and CDR2 is YNNKEL in the germline V gene (reference sequence). V was shortened by 1 base and J by 1 base, with 14 bases between the two germline ends. The CDR3 loop is CASSQVGLGVSYEQYF. CDR3 in DNA: TGTGCCAGCAGCCAAGTGGGGTTGGGGGTATCCTACGAGCAGTACTTC.

This clone is a singleton in its sample. The chain combines TRBV3-1 (or the pseudogene TRBV3-2) with TRBJ1-6, with a possible D match to TRBD1 (5 bases). CDR1 and CDR2 (germline): LGHDT, YNNKEL (reference sequence). Deletions cut 4 bases from V and 7 bases from J, with 8 bases between. CDR3 length: 13 residues. Written as DNA, the CDR3 is TGTGCCAGCAGCCTGTCAGGGAATTCACCCCTCCACTTT. Protein: CASSLSGNSPLHF.